These 11 T cell receptor beta chains came from one sample sequenced in a study of T cell responses to AZD1222 COVID-19 vaccine listed by TCRdb under 2021. The method was the immunoSEQ multiplex PCR assay. TCRdb's version of the immuneACCESS table is confined to in-frame rearrangements and falls short of the full clone set. An unresolved V gene accounts for under half of the shortfall where checked; the remainder is of unknown origin. The sample table holds around 180,000 clones, of which around 94% were seen once. About 1.5% of the sample lies in the top ten. Interpreted using the paper, the time point label stands for: about 28 days (+/-7) after the second vaccine dose. The material was peripheral blood, obtained 28 days after the second AZD1222 dose. These receptor sequences come from an adult who received the AZD1222 COVID-19 vaccine.

The chain carries TRBV19 and TRBJ1-3; D call uncertain. The V end was cut by 2 bases, the J end by 2 bases, with 13 bases between. The germline CDR1 and CDR2 sequences are LNHDA and SQIVND (reference sequence). This CDR3 is built from 16 residues. CDR3 amino acids: CASSISSAVAGNTIYF. In nucleotides, the CDR3 is TGTGCCAGTAGTATATCCAGTGCGGTCGCTGGAAACACCATATATTTT.

The count of this clone is one. The chain recombines TRBV5-4 with TRBJ2-1; D is unclear. In germline, CDR1 is SGHNT, CDR2 YYREEE (reference sequence). The ends were cut back, 4 bases at V and 9 bases at J, with 8 bases in the middle. The CDR3 has 11 residues. CDR3 in DNA: TGTGCCAGCAGCGGTGAGGTTGAGCAGTTCTTC. This gives the protein CASSGEVEQFF.

The chain combines TRBV2 with TRBJ2-1, with 9 bases that match TRBD2. Germline lookup yields CDR1 SNHLY and CDR2 FYNNEI. This CDR3 is 16 amino acids long. The J segment lost 2 bases and the V segment lost 6 bases, leaving 8 bases of the junction unmatched. The CDR3 nucleotides read TGTGCCAGCAGCGGCCCTAGCGGGGTGACCTACAATGAGCAGTTCTTC. It yields the protein CASSGPSGVTYNEQFF.

The CDR3 nucleotides are TGTGCCAGCACCCCTAGCCCAAACTATGGCTACACCTTC. It is translated as CASTPSPNYGYTF. The chain joins TRBV6-5 to TRBJ1-2, with D unclear. The CDR3 runs 13 residues. The ends were cut back, 7 bases at V and 2 bases at J, with 11 bases in the middle. From germline, CDR1 is MNHEY and CDR2 SVGAGI.

This clone was observed a handful of times. The rearrangement uses TRBV7-9 and TRBJ2-7; 7 bases line up with TRBD1. Trimming removed 10 bases from V and 3 bases from J; junction bases left unmatched: 9. Per germline, CDR1 SEHNR and CDR2 FQNEAQ (reference sequence). CDR3 length: 13 amino acids. In DNA, the CDR3 is TGTGCCACCCAAACAGGGGAAAGCTACGAGCAGTACTTC. Translating it yields CATQTGESYEQYF.

The chain uses TRBV6-5 and TRBJ1-1; 9 bases agree with TRBD1. The CDR3 has 12 residues. Trimming cost V 7 bases and J 10 bases; bases outside gene matches: 7. The germline CDR1 and CDR2 sequences are MNHEY and SVGAGI. The CDR3 DNA sequence: TGTGCCAGCATGAGGACAGGGGACGCAGCTTTCTTT. It codes for CASMRTGDAAFF.

This chain's CDR3 is CASSSDGTTYGYTF. In DNA, the CDR3 is TGTGCCAGTAGTAGCGATGGTACCACCTATGGCTACACCTTC. The chain carries TRBV19 and TRBJ1-2; unclear D gene. The CDR3 contains 14 residues. V lost 4 bases and J 4 bases, leaving 13 bases between the germline ends. Germline CDR1 reads LNHDA; CDR2 reads SQIVND (reference sequence). The entire variable domain, with the rest obtained from reference TRBV19 and TRBJ1-2, is as follows: DGGITQSPKYLFRKEGQNVTLSCEQNLNHDAMYWYRQDPGQGLRLIYYSQIVNDFQKGDIAEGYSVSREKKESFPLTVTSAQKNPTAFYLCASSSDGTTYGYTFGSGTRLTVV.

The chain links TRBV19 to TRBJ2-1; D is perhaps TRBD1 (6 bases). V was pared by 7 bases and J by 3 bases, with 16 bases between. This CDR3 contains 15 residues. The germline CDR1 and CDR2 sequences are LNHDA and SQIVND (reference sequence). The CDR3 DNA follows: TGTGCCAGTACCGAAAGGGGGAATAACTACAATGAGCAGTTCTTC. It codes for CASTERGNNYNEQFF.

The chain employs TRBV11-3 and TRBJ2-1, with D possibly being TRBD1 (5 bases). CDR3 length: 13 residues. Germline assignment: CDR1 SGHNT and CDR2 YENEEA. V lost 5 bases and J 3 bases, leaving 8 bases between the germline ends. CDR3 in amino acids: CASSPDSYNEQFF. CDR3 bases: TGTGCCAGCAGCCCTGACAGCTACAATGAGCAGTTCTTC. The full variable domain, its missing parts supplied by reference TRBV11-3 and TRBJ2-1, is EAGVVQSPRYKIIEKKQPVAFWCNPISGHNTLYWYLQNLGQGPELLIRYENEEAVDDSQLPKDRFSAERLKGVDSTLKIQPAELGDSAVYLCASSPDSYNEQFFGPGTRLTVL.

This clone was recorded once. In nucleotides, the CDR3 is TGTGCCAGCGGAAGCGGGGGGGTAAATACGCAGTATTTT. Translated: CASGSGGVNTQYF. The chain recombines TRBV6-5 with TRBJ2-3, with TRBD2 matching over 10 bases. Germline V gene lookup returns CDR1 MNHEY and CDR2 SVGAGI. The CDR3 covers 13 residues. J was trimmed by 7 bases and V by 8 bases; bases with no gene match: 6.

The rearrangement uses TRBV25-1 and TRBJ1-2; TRBD1 matches 8 bases. Germline CDR1 and CDR2: MGHDK and SYGVNS. The trim removed 4 bases at V and 13 bases at J, leaving 11 bases unmatched. This CDR3 comprises 13 residues. As DNA, the CDR3 is TGTGCCAGCAGTGCCCGGACAGGGCTTTTTTTCACCTTC. Residues: CASSARTGLFFTF.